This TCR beta chain is drawn from a study of shared clonotypes between healthy human individuals (dated by TCRdb to 2018 to 2021). About the study as a whole: A couple of women and three men aged 18 to 49 years were included in the cohort. For each donor, CD4 naive and CD4 memory were each given three plates, CD8 naive was given two plates, and CD8 memory was given one plate. To increase sequencing depth and limit assay-specific biases, TCR repertoire library preparation and sequencing were carried out by different laboratories using diverse techniques. Leukapheresis yielded between about 0.8 and 8.9 billion PBMCs per donor. The study deeply sequenced blood TCR repertoires of several healthy adults to estimate repertoire size and the extent of clonotype sharing between individuals. The research as a whole found: Sharing across four donors was observed for approximately 5% of naive CD4, 3.5% of naive CD8, over 2% of memory CD4, and less than 0.45% of memory CD8 clonotypes. Based on pairwise subsampling, the degree of clonotype sharing among donors was expected to be affected by sequencing depth. Larger estimated clonotype richness was generally found for naive subsets than for memory subsets. Sampling was limited to blood, and TCR repertoires in tissue likely differ from TCR repertoires in blood. The small number of donors limited the genetic and exposure-history diversity represented. Compared with non-shared clonotypes, clonotypes shared by all four sorted-subset donors had higher generation probabilities. Even with the large sequencing depth, rarefaction of the sorted-subset datasets indicated that sequencing was incomplete.

Donors were healthy HIV-negative adults with no recently reported acute infections or vaccinations. Every donor was a Caucasian adult residing in Nashville, Tennessee, USA. Magnetic negative selection was used to enrich CD4+ T cells, after which naive cells were positively selected on CD45RA and the negative fraction became the memory subset. Blood was obtained by leukapheresis, after which PBMCs were separated by Ficoll-Histopaque density gradient centrifugation and cryopreserved in liquid nitrogen vapor phase. Analytical flow cytometry was used to check the purity and quantity of every magnetically sorted T cell population. Each sorted fraction had its genomic DNA isolated and then quantified by UV absorbance on a Nanodrop 2000c. Of note for this clone: What antigen it recognizes has not been identified. No quality values exist for individual bases; no much larger clone is one base distant.

Using the deep immunoSEQ assay, multiplex PCR amplified TCR CDR3 regions from genomic DNA. For each cell subset, the extracted genomic DNA was distributed evenly across all wells of several immunoSEQ 96-well plates, and each plate served as one replicate. Each replicate PCR for sorted subsets received around 0.2 ug genomic DNA, equal to roughly 33,000 T cell genomes. Purified libraries were measured with a Qubit 3.0 fluorometer, size-checked on a Bioanalyzer 2100, and measured again with the KAPA Library Quantification kit. A separate single-read 150-cycle Illumina NextSeq 550 flow cell was used to sequence each immunoSEQ 96-well plate. The study's processing was this. Because the immunoSEQ output held only junctional sequences and lacked quality scores, the filtering could not match the filtering applied to full-length reads. Sequences were annotated with PyIR, a Python wrapper for IgBLAST v1.9, using IMGT germline references to assign V/J genes and CDR3. Reads with weak V/J assignments (E-value above 1e-6), missing CDR3, stop codons, out-of-frame junctions, or ambiguous translated residues were removed. V3J clonotypes were defined as sequences sharing an identical inferred V gene, J gene, and CDR3 amino acid sequence. Percentage overlap between repertoires was calculated by dividing the number of shared unique clonotypes by the size of the smaller repertoire. Three approaches were used to assess repertoire richness: RTK rarefaction, the Chao1 estimator, and Recon v2.1 estimates of unobserved clonotypes. Generation probabilities for all TCRbeta clonotypes obtained by the gDNA method from four donors were computed using OLGA. Imported from immuneACCESS, the table was reduced by TCRdb to in-frame sequences with V and J called. These copies leave out some clones; in studies compared against another copy, an unresolved V gene accounts for under half, and the cause of the remainder is not known. That table supplies the V and J calls and clone size; D and trimming were determined from the DNA. Recorded for this sample are over a million clones; under 80% of them occurred a single time. About 1.5% of the sample rests with the top ten.

The receptor was derived from a young man in good health. The specimen was memory CD4+ T cells sorted from blood. The label giving this sample's cell subset or site can be read as: CD45RA-negative fraction.

The DNA sequence reads TGTGCCAGCAGGCGAGCGGGAGGTGAGGGCAATGAGCAGTTCTTC. Protein translation: CASRRAGGEGNEQFF. Recombination linked TRBV7-2 to TRBJ2-1; TRBD2 lines up with 9 middle nucleotides. The germline V gene encodes CDR1 SGHTA and CDR2 FQGNSA. The CDR3, from cysteine to phenylalanine, totals 15 residues. Of all the DNA, just the CDR3 is kept, 45 bases in frame from base 1. Here V drops 6 bases and J drops 6 bases, and the junction holds 9 bases not matched to any gene.